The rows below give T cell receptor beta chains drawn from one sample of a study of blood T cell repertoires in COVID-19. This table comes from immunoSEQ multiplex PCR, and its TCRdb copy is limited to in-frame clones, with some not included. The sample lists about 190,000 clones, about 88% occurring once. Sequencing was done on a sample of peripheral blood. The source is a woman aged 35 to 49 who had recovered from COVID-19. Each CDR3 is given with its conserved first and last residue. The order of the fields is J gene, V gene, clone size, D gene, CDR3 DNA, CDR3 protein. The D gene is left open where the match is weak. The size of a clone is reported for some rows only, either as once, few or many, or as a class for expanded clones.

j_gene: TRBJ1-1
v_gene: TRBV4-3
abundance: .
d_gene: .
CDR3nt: TGCGCCAGCAGCCCTTATCCGGGAGAGAACACTGAAGCTTTCTTT
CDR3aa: CASSPYPGENTEAFF

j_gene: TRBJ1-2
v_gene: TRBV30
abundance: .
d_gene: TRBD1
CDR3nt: TGTGCCTGGATTTCGACAGGGGGCAACTATGGCTACACCTTC
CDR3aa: CAWISTGGNYGYTF

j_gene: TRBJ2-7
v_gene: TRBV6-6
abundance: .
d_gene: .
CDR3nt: TGTGCCAGCAGTTACTCCCAGACAGGAACCTACGAGCAGTACTTC
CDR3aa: CASSYSQTGTYEQYF

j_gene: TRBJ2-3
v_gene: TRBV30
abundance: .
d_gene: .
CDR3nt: TGTGCCTGGAGTGTCGAGGGAGGTATCCCCACTTCAGATACGCAGTATTTT
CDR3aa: CAWSVEGGIPTSDTQYF

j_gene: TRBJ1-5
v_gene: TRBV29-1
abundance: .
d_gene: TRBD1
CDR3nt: TGCAGCGTTAAACTCAGGACAGGGGGTAATCAGCCCCAGCATTTT
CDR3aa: CSVKLRTGGNQPQHF

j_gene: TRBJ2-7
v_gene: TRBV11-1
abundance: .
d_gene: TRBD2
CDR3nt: TGTGCCAGCAGAGGACTAGCGGGAGGCCACGAGCAGTACTTC
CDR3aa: CASRGLAGGHEQYF

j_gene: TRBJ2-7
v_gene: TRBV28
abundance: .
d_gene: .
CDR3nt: TGTGCCAGCAGTTTGGCTGGGGTCAGGGAAACCTACGAGCAGTACTTC
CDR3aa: CASSLAGVRETYEQYF

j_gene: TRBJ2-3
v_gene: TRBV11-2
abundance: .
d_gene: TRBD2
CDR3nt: TGTGCCAGCAGCTTTCCGTCCCTAGCGGACGATAGCACAGATACGCAGTATTTT
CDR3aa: CASSFPSLADDSTDTQYF

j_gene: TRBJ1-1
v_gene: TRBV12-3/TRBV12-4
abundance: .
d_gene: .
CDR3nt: TGTGCCAGCAGTGAGGACAGCGTTAAAGCTTTCTTT
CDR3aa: CASSEDSVKAFF

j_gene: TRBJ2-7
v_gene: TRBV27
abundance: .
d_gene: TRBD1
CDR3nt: TGTGCCAGCAGTTTACCAAACGACAGGGGTATCCACGAGCAGTACTTC
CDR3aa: CASSLPNDRGIHEQYF

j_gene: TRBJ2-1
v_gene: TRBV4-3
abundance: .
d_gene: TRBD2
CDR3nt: TGCGCCAGCAGCCAAGGGACCCTACTAGCGGGGGAAGGTAATGAGCAGTTCTTC
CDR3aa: CASSQGTLLAGEGNEQFF

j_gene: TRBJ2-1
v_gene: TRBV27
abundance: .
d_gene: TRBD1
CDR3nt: TGTGCCAGCAGTTTTGGGACAGGGGTGTCCTACAATGAGCAGTTCTTC
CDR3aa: CASSFGTGVSYNEQFF

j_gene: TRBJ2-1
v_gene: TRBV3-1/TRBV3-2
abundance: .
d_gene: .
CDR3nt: TGTGCCAGCAGCCAATTATCCGGGAGTTCCCACAATGAGCAGTTCTTC
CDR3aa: CASSQLSGSSHNEQFF

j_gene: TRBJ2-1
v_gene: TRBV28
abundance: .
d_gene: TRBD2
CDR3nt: TGTGCCAGCAGTTTAGCGGGAGCACAAAACAATGAGCAGTTCTTC
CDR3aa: CASSLAGAQNNEQFF

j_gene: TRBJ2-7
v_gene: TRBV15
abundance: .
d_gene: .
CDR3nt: TGTGCCACCAGCAATATAGGGGCCACCTACGAGCAGTACTTC
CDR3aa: CATSNIGATYEQYF

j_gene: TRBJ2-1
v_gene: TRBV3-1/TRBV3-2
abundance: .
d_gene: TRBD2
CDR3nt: TGTGCCAGCAGCCAAGTGGGCGGGAGACATGAGCAGTTCTTC
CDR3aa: CASSQVGGRHEQFF

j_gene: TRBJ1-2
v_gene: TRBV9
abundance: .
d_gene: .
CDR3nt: TGTGCCAGCAGCGTAGTTGGCGGAGGTGGCTACACCTTC
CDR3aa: CASSVVGGGGYTF

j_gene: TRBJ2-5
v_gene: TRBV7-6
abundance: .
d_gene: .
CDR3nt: TGTGCCAGCAGCTTAGTATTGACTAGAAGAGAGACCCAGTACTTC
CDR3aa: CASSLVLTRRETQYF

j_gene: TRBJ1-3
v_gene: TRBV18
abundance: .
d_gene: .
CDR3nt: TGTGCCAGCTCACCATTAGACACCATATATTTT
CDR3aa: CASSPLDTIYF

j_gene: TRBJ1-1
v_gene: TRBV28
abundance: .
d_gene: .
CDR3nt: TGTGCCAGCAGTGAGAGACGGAGGAACACTGAAGCTTTCTTT
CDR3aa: CASSERRRNTEAFF

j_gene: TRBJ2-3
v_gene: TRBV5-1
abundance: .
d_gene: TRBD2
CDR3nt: TGCGCCAGCAGCCCCTTGTCCGGAGCGGGAGGGACAGATACGCAGTATTTT
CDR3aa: CASSPLSGAGGTDTQYF

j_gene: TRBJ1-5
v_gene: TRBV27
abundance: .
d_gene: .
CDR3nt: TGTGCCAGCAGTTTATTCGGGGGTGATCAGCCCCAGCATTTT
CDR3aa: CASSLFGGDQPQHF

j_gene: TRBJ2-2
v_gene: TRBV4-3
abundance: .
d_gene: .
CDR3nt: TGCGCCAGCAGCCGACTACCGGGACAGAACACCGGGGAGCTGTTTTTT
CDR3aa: CASSRLPGQNTGELFF

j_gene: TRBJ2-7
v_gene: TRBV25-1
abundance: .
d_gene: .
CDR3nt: TGTGCCAGCAGTGCGGACAGGAGGGGGACCTACGAGCAGTACTTC
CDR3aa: CASSADRRGTYEQYF

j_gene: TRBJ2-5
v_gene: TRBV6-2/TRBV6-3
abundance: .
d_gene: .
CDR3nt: TGTGCCAGCAGTCTGGGAGGGACCCAGTACTTC
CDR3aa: CASSLGGTQYF

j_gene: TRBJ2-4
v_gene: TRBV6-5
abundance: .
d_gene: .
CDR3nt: TGTGCCAGCAACCCGGGACACACATCGAAAAACATTCAGTACTTC
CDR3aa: CASNPGHTSKNIQYF

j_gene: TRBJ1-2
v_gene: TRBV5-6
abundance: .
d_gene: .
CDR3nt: TGTGCCAGCAGCTTGCCGTCTTACGAACAGCCTCTCTATGGCTACACCTTC
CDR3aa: CASSLPSYEQPLYGYTF

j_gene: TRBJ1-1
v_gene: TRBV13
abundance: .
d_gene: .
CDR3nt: TGTGCCAGCAGCTTCCGGGAGGGTTTGTGGACTGAAGCTTTCTTT
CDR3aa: CASSFREGLWTEAFF

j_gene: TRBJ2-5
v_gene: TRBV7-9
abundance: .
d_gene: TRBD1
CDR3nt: TGTGCCAGCAGCACACGACAGGGGGAAGAGACCCAGTACTTC
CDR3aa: CASSTRQGEETQYF

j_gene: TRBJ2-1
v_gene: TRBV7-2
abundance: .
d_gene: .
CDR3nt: TGTGCCAGCAGCTTAGCCTACGGGAGTTCCTACAATGAGCAGTTCTTC
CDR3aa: CASSLAYGSSYNEQFF

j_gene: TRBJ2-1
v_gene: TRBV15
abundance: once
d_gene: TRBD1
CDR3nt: TGTGCCACCAGCAGAGGGACTCTCCTGACAGGGGGCCGCCGGGGTGTGGAGTTCTTC
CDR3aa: CATSRGTLLTGGRRGVEFF

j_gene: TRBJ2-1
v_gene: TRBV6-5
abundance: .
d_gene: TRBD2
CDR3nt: TGTGCCACCGGAGGAGCTAGCGGTCTGGCGAATGAGCAGTTCTTC
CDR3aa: CATGGASGLANEQFF

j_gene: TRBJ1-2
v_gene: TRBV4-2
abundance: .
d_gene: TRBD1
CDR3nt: TGTGCCAGCAGCCAAGAAAGGGGGCTGGGTGGCTACACCTTC
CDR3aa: CASSQERGLGGYTF

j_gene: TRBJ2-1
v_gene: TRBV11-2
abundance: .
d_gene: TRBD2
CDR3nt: TGTGCCAGCACGAGCGGGAGGGCTTACAATGAGCAGTTCTTC
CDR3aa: CASTSGRAYNEQFF

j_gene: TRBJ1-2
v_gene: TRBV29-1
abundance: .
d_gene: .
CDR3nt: TGCAGCGTTGAACGTAACTATGGCTACACCTTC
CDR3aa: CSVERNYGYTF